This record looks at one T cell receptor (beta chain) sequence and its context. The antigen remains unidentified. The entry originates in a study of cytomegalovirus exposure and HLA in healthy donors. Researchers ran the PCR with 60 Vbeta and 13 Jbeta primers. Assay: immunoSEQ multiplex PCR; the TCRdb copy retains only in-frame clones and omits some. The sample table includes 95,000 to 150,000 clones. The junction had 13 bases not matched to a gene; V was cut back by 4 bases and J by 1 base. This CDR3 has 19 residues. Germline assignment: CDR1 SGHRS and CDR2 YFSETQ. Findings of the study overall: For most TCR sequences rarity was the rule, although some public TCRs occurred in many donors. As was reported, the classifier diagnosed cytomegalovirus status with high specificity and sensitivity. Cytomegalovirus-associated status was assigned to around 160 TCR beta chains.

The clonotype was recovered from a man between 18 and 35 years old in good health and CMV-seronegative. The specimen sequenced was PBMCs. The chain combines TRBV5-1 with TRBJ2-2; 10 positions match TRBD2. Here the CDR3 reads CASSLLRGGLARNTGELFF. In nucleotides, the CDR3 is TGCGCCAGCAGCCTCCTTCGAGGGGGACTAGCGAGGAACACCGGGGAGCTGTTTTTT.